This TCR beta chain was found in a study of shared clonotypes between healthy human individuals. General study results and limits: Among non-shared clonotypes, generation probabilities were lower than among those shared by all four donors.

As to this clone: The antigen is undetermined.

Using immunoSEQ multiplex PCR, the repertoire was profiled, and TCRdb retains in-frame clones only, with some absent. The sample contains around 2.5 million clones, more than 85% of which appear only once. V was shortened by 6 bases and J by 3 bases, with 11 bases between the two germline ends. CDR3 length equals 13 residues. Germline assignment: CDR1 MNHEY and CDR2 SMNVEV (reference sequence). The V gene is TRBV27, the J gene TRBJ1-1; D not resolved. The receptor was isolated from a man aged 18 to 29 in good health. Some clones in this sample may be carry-over from other donors' samples. The sequencing input was naive CD4+ T cells from PBMCs. The subset is: CD45RA+ positively selected. The CDR3, as DNA: TGTGCCAGCAGGGCTTTGGGCGACACTGAAGCTTTCTTT. Residues: CASRALGDTEAFF.